Following are 17 T cell receptor beta chains from one sample sequenced in a study of T cells after yellow fever vaccination. MiXCR, run by TCRdb on the 5' RACE reads, gives a single entry per CDR3 protein. The sample records over 150,000 distinct CDR3 sequences, approximately 6.2% being singletons. The sample here was CD4+ T cells sorted from PBMCs, taken on the day of the first yellow fever vaccination. These receptors were taken from a man aged 18-30 years who received the YFV17D yellow fever vaccine.

This clonotype was counted between two and nine times. J is TRBJ2-1 and V is TRBV12-3 or TRBV12-4; TRBD1 aligns across 9 bases. The CDR3 runs to 16 residues. J lost 6 bases, V lost 6 bases, and 12 bases had no gene match. CDR3 sequence reads: CASSSTGGWVRNEQFF. In nucleotides, the CDR3 is TGTGCCAGCAGCTCGACAGGGGGTTGGGTACGCAATGAGCAGTTCTTC.

V and J are TRBV5-1 and TRBJ2-1; 10 bases line up with TRBD2. The CDR3 consists of 15 residues. Germline CDR1 and CDR2: SGHRS and YFSETQ. V trimming: 0 bases; J trimming: 6 bases; junction bases outside the gene matches: 3. The CDR3 nucleotides read TGCGCCAGCAGCTTGGGATCTAGCGGGGGCAATGAGCAGTTCTTC. This sequence encodes CASSLGSSGGNEQFF.

The gene calls are TRBV18 and TRBJ2-6; D may be TRBD1 (6 bases). V was clipped by 0 bases and J by 0 bases, with 9 bases between them. Germline V lookup: CDR1 KGHSH, CDR2 LQKENI. The CDR3 loop spans 17 amino acids. In nucleotides, the CDR3 is TGTGCCAGCTCACCACCGGGACATCACTCTGGGGCCAACGTCCTGACTTTC. It yields the protein CASSPPGHHSGANVLTF.

This clonotype has at least ten counts. The gene calls are TRBV6-2 or TRBV6-3 and TRBJ1-1, with 7 bases identical to TRBD1. The junction had 1 base not matched to a gene; V was cut back by 3 bases and J by 0 bases. The V gene's germline CDR1 is MNHEY and CDR2 SVGEGT. The CDR3 loop spans 14 amino acids. CDR3 amino acids: CASSYDRVNTEAFF. The CDR3 coding sequence is TGTGCCAGCAGTTATGACAGGGTGAACACTGAAGCTTTCTTT.

This clonotype has a count of ten or more. The chain joins TRBV2 to TRBJ2-4, with 10 bases fitting TRBD1. This CDR3 has 16 residues. J was trimmed by 8 bases and V by 6 bases; bases with no gene match: 13. Germline V CDR1 and CDR2: SNHLY, FYNNEI. The CDR3 coding sequence is TGTGCCAGCAGCCTTTACCGACAGGGGGCAACGGACATTCAGTACTTC. Protein product: CASSLYRQGATDIQYF.

The chain couples TRBV7-3 to TRBJ2-3; TRBD2 matches 7 bases. Germline CDR1 SGHTA, CDR2 FQGTGA. The trim removed 5 bases at V and 4 bases at J, leaving 9 bases unmatched. This CDR3 is built from 15 residues. In DNA form, the CDR3 reads TGTGCCAGCAGCGGAGCGGGGACCGGTGCAGATACGCAGTATTTT. This gives the protein CASSGAGTGADTQYF.

This clonotype was recorded at least ten times. The chain has TRBV2 and TRBJ2-3, with D hard to call. V was shortened by 6 bases and J by 5 bases, with 9 bases between the two germline ends. The CDR3 has 12 residues. Germline V gene lookup returns CDR1 SNHLY and CDR2 FYNNEI. The CDR3 here is CASSPLEDTQYF. Here the CDR3 DNA reads TGTGCCAGCAGCCCCCTAGAAGATACGCAGTATTTT.

This clonotype was counted ten times or more. The rearrangement joins TRBV4-3 to TRBJ2-3; D remains unclear. The CDR3 sequence is 15 residues long. Trimming took 1 base from V and 3 from J, leaving 11 bases between them. The germline V gene has CDR1 LGHNA and CDR2 YSLEER. The CDR3 sequence is CASSQGRAWTDTQYF. The CDR3 DNA reads TGCGCCAGCAGCCAAGGTCGAGCGTGGACAGATACGCAGTATTTT.

The J gene is TRBJ2-7, the V gene TRBV5-6, with a possible D match to TRBD2 (5 bases). This CDR3 comprises 13 residues. Germline V gene sequence: CDR1 SGHDT, CDR2 YYEEEE. With 4 bases removed from V and 3 bases from J, the gap between germline ends came to 11 bases. CDR3 amino acids: CASSPGVNYEQYF. The CDR3 DNA is TGTGCCAGCAGCCCCGGGGTCAACTACGAGCAGTACTTC. Using reference TRBV5-6 and TRBJ2-7 for the parts outside the CDR3, the full variable domain is DAGVTQSPTHLIKTRGQQVTLRCSPKSGHDTVSWYQQALGQGPQFIFQYYEEEERQRGNFPDRFSGHQFPNYSSELNVNALLLGDSALYLCASSPGVNYEQYFGPGTRLTVT.

The rearrangement uses TRBV7-2 and TRBJ2-6; unclear D gene. Trimming took 5 bases from V and 1 from J, leaving 9 bases between them. From germline, CDR1 is SGHTA and CDR2 FQGNSA. The CDR3 covers 15 residues. The DNA of the CDR3 is TGTGCCAGCAGCGCCTGGGCGTCTGGGGCCAACGTCCTGACTTTC. Translated, it gives CASSAWASGANVLTF.

This clonotype was detected only a few times. The rearrangement uses TRBV20-1 and TRBJ2-7; D is perhaps TRBD1 (6 bases). The CDR3 totals 13 residues. Looked up from germline, CDR1 is DFQATT and CDR2 is SNEGSKA (reference sequence). Trimming cost V 5 bases and J 3 bases, with 14 bases left between them. The CDR3 DNA reads as TGCAGTGCTCGCAGGGGAATACGCTACGAGCAGTACTTC. Protein product: CSARRGIRYEQYF.

This clonotype was found many times. The chain employs TRBV4-2 and TRBJ2-7, with 11 bases fitting TRBD1. Trimming cost V 3 bases and J 3 bases; bases outside gene matches: 4. Germline CDR1 is LGHNA and CDR2 is YNFKEQ. The CDR3 is made up of 15 amino acids. The CDR3 loop reads CASSQQGTGGYEQYF. CDR3 bases: TGTGCCAGCAGCCAGCAGGGGACAGGGGGCTACGAGCAGTACTTC.

This clonotype occurred many times. The chain is built from TRBV18 and TRBJ1-5, with D possibly matching TRBD1 (5 bases). CDR1 and CDR2 (germline): KGHSH, LQKENI. The CDR3 loop spans 14 amino acids. Trimming pared 6 bases from V and 6 bases from J, leaving 15 bases between. The CDR3 here is CASSPATEGQPQHF. The CDR3 coding sequence is TGTGCCAGCTCCCCCGCGACAGAAGGTCAGCCCCAGCATTTT.

This clonotype showed up many times. The chain uses TRBV20-1 and TRBJ2-7; D gene ambiguous. CDR3 length: 13 residues. V lost 3 bases and J lost 2, with 11 bases in between. The germline V gene has CDR1 DFQATT and CDR2 SNEGSKA (reference sequence). The CDR3 sequence: CSASDGRPYEQYF. In DNA form, the CDR3 reads TGCAGTGCTAGTGATGGACGTCCCTACGAGCAGTACTTC.

The chain joins TRBV19 to TRBJ2-6, with 7 bases that match TRBD1. The V gene end was trimmed by 5 bases and the J gene end by 4 bases; junction bases not matched to a gene: 8. The CDR3 length is 16 residues. Germline loops: CDR1 LNHDA, CDR2 SQIVND (reference sequence). CDR3 residues: CASSRDSNPGANVLTF. In DNA form, the CDR3 reads TGTGCCAGTAGTCGGGACAGTAATCCCGGGGCCAACGTCCTGACTTTC.

This clonotype was detected only a few times. The chain recombines TRBV20-1 with TRBJ1-5; no definite D call. Trimming removed 2 bases at V and 0 bases at J, with 5 bases between. The germline gives CDR1 DFQATT, CDR2 SNEGSKA (reference sequence). This CDR3 is built from 13 residues. In nucleotides, the CDR3 is TGCAGTGCTAGACAGGATAGCAATCAGCCCCAGCATTTT. Amino acids: CSARQDSNQPQHF.

The chain links TRBV5-4 to TRBJ2-7; weak D call: TRBD1 (7 bases). Trimming cost V 3 bases and J 6 bases, with 16 bases left between them. The germline V gene has CDR1 SGHNT and CDR2 YYREEE (reference sequence). The CDR3 loop spans 14 amino acids. CDR3 residues: CASSSAGQRGEQYF. Here the CDR3 DNA reads TGTGCCAGCAGCTCTGCGGGACAGAGGGGCGAGCAGTACTTC.